This TCR beta chain was captured by sequencing in a study of T-cell memory formation after mild COVID-19. Study overall: There were largely donor-specific TCR clusters.

Study results and caveats: CM and EM subsets held most contracting CD4+ clones; EMRA held CD8+ ones.

A few counts support this clonotype. What it recognizes is unknown. The length of the CDR3 is 14 residues. V was pared by 4 bases and J by 9 bases, with 11 bases of the junction left unmatched. The germline gives CDR1 MNHNY, CDR2 SVGAGI (reference sequence). Using its own MiXCR run on the 5' RACE reads, TCRdb lists one record per CDR3 protein. The sample yields 250,000 to 300,000 distinct CDR3 sequences, about a sixth seen once. Sequencing input: PBMCs or a T cell subset sorted from them (not recorded which). The receptor was isolated from a man younger than 35 who had mild COVID-19 (a few samples of this study predate the infection). Cell type and time point are not known. The gene calls are TRBV6-6 and TRBJ2-5, with 7 positions matching TRBD1. CDR3 loop: CASSWQTGPGAQYF. CDR3 DNA: TGTGCCAGCAGTTGGCAGACAGGGCCAGGGGCCCAGTACTTC.